This T cell receptor beta chain is drawn from a study of blood T cell repertoires in COVID-19 (dated by TCRdb to about 2020). The study in broad terms: Samples from collaborators originated in the United States, Italy and Spain and spanned both the acute and convalescent phases of COVID-19. The dataset comprised deeply sampled blood TCRbeta repertoires from subjects exposed to, actively infected with, or recovered from COVID-19. The material from the prospective study consisted of cDNA or gDNA derived from T cells, B-cell-depleted T cells, or PBMCs. Sample metadata almost always included a de-identified subject ID, COVID-19 status, age in years and sex. The repertoires were released in a freely available public database meant as a resource for research on the immune response to SARS-CoV-2. The samples were drawn from the first 160 participants of the ongoing ImmuneRACE study and from some 1,300 subjects provided by 6 global collaborators. HLA class I and class II types, where available, came from metadata supplied by the sample provider rather than from assay-based typing. What the research found in general, with its limitations: The quantity of clinical and demographic metadata differed by source and by participant and was supplied without curation.

Its CDR3 holds 13 amino acids, cysteine through phenylalanine. The only DNA kept is the CDR3, 39 bases in frame from the first base. V is cut by 6 bases and J by 3 bases, and the space between the germline ends is 12 bases. The germline V gene sets CDR1 to MNHEY and CDR2 to SVGAGI. At one collaborating source in Seattle, patients were enrolled during active infection and were followed longitudinally through the course of disease. Each collaborating institution followed its own protocols to collect whole blood in K2EDTA tubes. For TCRbeta analysis, collaborators shipped samples as frozen whole blood, isolated PBMCs, or DNA extracted from either of those sample types. The immunoSEQ Assay, a bias-controlled multiplex PCR, was used to amplify TCRbeta CDR3 regions from genomic DNA. The original pipeline was this. The number of nucleated cells in each sample was estimated from the amplification of reference gene primers within the assay. To quantify the absolute abundance of each unique TCRbeta CDR3 rearrangement, sequence reads were collapsed and filtered. For each sample, productive Simpson clonality was calculated as the square root of Simpson's diversity index over productive rearrangements. TCRdb's version of the immuneACCESS table is confined to in-frame rearrangements and falls short of the full clone set. An unresolved V gene accounts for under half of the shortfall where checked; the remainder is of unknown origin. V and J calls and clone size are as listed in that table; D and trimming were resolved from the DNA. The sample data list tens of thousands of clones, and about 81% of these were observed just once. The leading ten clones occupy under 35% of the sample.

This clone was seen a few times. Its target antigen remains unknown. Per-base quality was not reported, and no clone a single base away is much larger than it. The receptor's source is a man between 60 and 70 years old with COVID-19, enrolled during active disease. Sequenced: peripheral blood. The V gene is TRBV6-5 and the J gene is TRBJ2-7, with a weak D call of TRBD1 (6 bases match). The CDR3 region reads CASRQGNRYEQYF. Read as DNA, the sequence is TGTGCCAGCAGACAGGGAAATCGCTACGAGCAGTACTTC.